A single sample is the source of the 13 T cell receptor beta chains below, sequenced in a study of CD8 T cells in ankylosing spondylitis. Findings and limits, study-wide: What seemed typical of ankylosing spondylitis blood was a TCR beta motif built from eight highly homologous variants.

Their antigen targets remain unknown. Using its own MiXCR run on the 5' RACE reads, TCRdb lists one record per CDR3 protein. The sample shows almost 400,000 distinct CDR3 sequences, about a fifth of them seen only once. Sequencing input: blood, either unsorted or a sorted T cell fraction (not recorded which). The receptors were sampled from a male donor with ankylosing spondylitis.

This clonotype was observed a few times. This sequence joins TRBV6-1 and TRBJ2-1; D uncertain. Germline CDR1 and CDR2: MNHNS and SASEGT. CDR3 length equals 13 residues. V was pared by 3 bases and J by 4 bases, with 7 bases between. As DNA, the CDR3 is TGTGCCAGCAGTGAGCACAAATACAATGAGCAGTTCTTC. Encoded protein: CASSEHKYNEQFF.

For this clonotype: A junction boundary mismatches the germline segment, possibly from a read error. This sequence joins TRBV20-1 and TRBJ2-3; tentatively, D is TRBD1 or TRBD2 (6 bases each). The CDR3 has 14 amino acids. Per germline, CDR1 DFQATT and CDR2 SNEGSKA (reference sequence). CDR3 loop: CSAGDSGATDTQYF. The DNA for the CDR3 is TGCAGTGCTGGAGACTCGGGGGCCACAGATACGCAGTATTTT.

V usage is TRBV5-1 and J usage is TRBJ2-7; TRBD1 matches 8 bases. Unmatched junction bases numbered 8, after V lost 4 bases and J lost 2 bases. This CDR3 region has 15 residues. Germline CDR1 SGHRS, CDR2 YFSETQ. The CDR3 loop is CASSGSLDRAYEQYF. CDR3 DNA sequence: TGCGCCAGCAGCGGATCCTTGGACAGGGCCTACGAGCAGTACTTC.

As DNA, the CDR3 is TGCGCCAGCAGCTTCTCATTCTGGACAGAAAATTCAGCTAACTATGGCTACACCTTC. Protein product: CASSFSFWTENSANYGYTF. The rearrangement uses TRBV5-1 and TRBJ1-2; tentative D call: TRBD1 (6 bases). This CDR3 contains 19 residues. Trimming took 2 bases from V and 0 from J, leaving 23 bases between them. Germline lookup yields CDR1 SGHRS and CDR2 YFSETQ.

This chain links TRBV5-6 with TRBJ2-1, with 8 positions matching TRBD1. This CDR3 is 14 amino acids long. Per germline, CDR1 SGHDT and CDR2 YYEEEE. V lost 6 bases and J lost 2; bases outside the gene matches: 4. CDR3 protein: CASNRDRTYNEQFF. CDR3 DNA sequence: TGTGCCAGCAACCGGGACAGGACCTACAATGAGCAGTTCTTC.

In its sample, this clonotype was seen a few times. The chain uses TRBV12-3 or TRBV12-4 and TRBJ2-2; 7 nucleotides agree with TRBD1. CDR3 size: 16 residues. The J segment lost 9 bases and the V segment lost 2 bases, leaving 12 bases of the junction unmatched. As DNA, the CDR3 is TGTGCCAGCAGTTTAACCGGGACAGTCGGATTTCGGGAGCTGTTTTTT. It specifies CASSLTGTVGFRELFF.

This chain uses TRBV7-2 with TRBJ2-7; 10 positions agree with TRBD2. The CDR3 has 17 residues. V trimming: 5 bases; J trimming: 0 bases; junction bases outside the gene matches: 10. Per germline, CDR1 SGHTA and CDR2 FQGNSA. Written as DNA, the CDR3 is TGTGCCAGCAGCCACCTGTTTAGCGGGAGGAGCTCCTACGAGCAGTACTTC. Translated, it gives CASSHLFSGRSSYEQYF.

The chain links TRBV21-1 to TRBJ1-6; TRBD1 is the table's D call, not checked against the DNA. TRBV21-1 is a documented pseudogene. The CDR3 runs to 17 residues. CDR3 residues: CASSKATEGMRNSPLHF. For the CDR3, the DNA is TGTGCCAGCAGCAAAGCGACAGAGGGGATGCGTAATTCACCCCTCCACTTT.

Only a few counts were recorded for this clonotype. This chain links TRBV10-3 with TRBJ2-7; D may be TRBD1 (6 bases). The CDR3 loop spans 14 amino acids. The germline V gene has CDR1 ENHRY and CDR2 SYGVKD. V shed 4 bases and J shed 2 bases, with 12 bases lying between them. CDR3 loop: CAISVRQEPYEQYF. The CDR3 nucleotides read TGTGCCATCAGTGTCCGACAGGAACCCTACGAGCAGTACTTC.

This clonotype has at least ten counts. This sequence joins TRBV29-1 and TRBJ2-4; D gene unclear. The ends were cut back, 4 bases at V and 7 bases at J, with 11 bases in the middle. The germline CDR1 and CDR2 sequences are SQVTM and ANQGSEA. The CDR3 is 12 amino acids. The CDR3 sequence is CSVGASQNIQYF. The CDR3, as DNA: TGCAGCGTTGGGGCCTCCCAGAACATTCAGTACTTC.

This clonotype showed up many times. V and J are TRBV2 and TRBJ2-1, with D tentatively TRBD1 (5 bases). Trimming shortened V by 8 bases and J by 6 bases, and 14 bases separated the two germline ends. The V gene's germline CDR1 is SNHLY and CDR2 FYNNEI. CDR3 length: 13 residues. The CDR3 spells CASRNRQFNEQFF. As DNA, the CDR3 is TGTGCCAGCCGCAACAGGCAGTTCAATGAGCAGTTCTTC.

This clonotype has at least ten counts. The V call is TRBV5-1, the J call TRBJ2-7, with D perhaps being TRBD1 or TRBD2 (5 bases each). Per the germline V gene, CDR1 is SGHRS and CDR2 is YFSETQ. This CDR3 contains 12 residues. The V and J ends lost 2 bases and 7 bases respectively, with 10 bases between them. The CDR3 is CASSFQGVEQYF. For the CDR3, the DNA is TGCGCCAGCAGCTTCCAGGGAGTTGAGCAGTACTTC.

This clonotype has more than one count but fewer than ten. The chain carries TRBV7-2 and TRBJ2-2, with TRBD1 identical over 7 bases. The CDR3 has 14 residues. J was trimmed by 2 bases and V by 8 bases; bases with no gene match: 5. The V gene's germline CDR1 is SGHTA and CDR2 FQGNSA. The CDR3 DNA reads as TGTGCCAGCGAAATAGGGGGCAACACCGGGGAGCTGTTTTTT. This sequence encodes CASEIGGNTGELFF.